This paragraph reports one TCR beta chain. As yet, its antigen is unknown. V trimming: 3 bases; J trimming: 1 base; junction bases outside the gene matches: 9. CDR1 and CDR2 (germline): LNHNV, YYDKDF (reference sequence). CDR3 length equals 18 residues. These data are taken from a study of graft-versus-host responses after intestinal transplantation. Study observations and caveats: Recipient marrow harbored GvH clones, some of which surfaced first in ileum or blood.

Method: immunoSEQ multiplex PCR; TCRdb's copy keeps in-frame clones and lacks some. The sample has 43,000 or so clones; approximately 92% are singletons. This specimen was PBMCs, taken about 790 days after a first intestinal transplant, on the day of a second. This chain joins TRBV15 and TRBJ1-2; 12 bases are a match to TRBD1. This receptor was identified in a human patient who received an intestinal transplant, so some T cells may come from the graft donor. Here the CDR3 reads CATSSPPGQGAYNYGYTF. CDR3 DNA sequence: TGTGCCACCAGCAGTCCACCGGGACAGGGGGCCTATAACTATGGCTACACCTTC.